This is a list of T cell receptor beta chains from one sample in a study of cytomegalovirus exposure and HLA in healthy donors. Assay used: immunoSEQ multiplex PCR; TCRdb lists only in-frame clones, some missing. The table records over 150,000 clones, more than 75% of them present only once. Input material: PBMCs. The source is a woman in her thirties or forties in good health and CMV-seropositive. Both conserved end residues are part of each CDR3. The order of the fields is clone size, V gene, J gene, D gene, CDR3 DNA, CDR3 protein. The D gene is left open where the match is weak. The listing skips clone size in some rows; elsewhere it reads once, few, many or a size class.

clone_size: few
v_call: TRBV6-1
j_call: TRBJ1-5
d_call: NA
cdr3_nt: TGTGCCAGCAGTGAAGCAGGACATAGCAATCAGCCCCAGCATTTT
cdr3_aa: CASSEAGHSNQPQHF

clone_size: NA
v_call: TRBV27
j_call: TRBJ1-1
d_call: NA
cdr3_nt: TGTGCCAGCAGTTCCCCGGCAGGGCGAAACACTGAAGCTTTCTTT
cdr3_aa: CASSSPAGRNTEAFF

clone_size: NA
v_call: TRBV7-3
j_call: TRBJ2-1
d_call: NA
cdr3_nt: TGTGCCAGCAGCCCTACTAGTTCCTACAGTGAGCAGTTCTTC
cdr3_aa: CASSPTSSYSEQFF

clone_size: NA
v_call: TRBV29-1
j_call: TRBJ2-7
d_call: TRBD1
cdr3_nt: TGCAGCGTGCAGACAGGGAGAACCTACGAGCAGTACTTC
cdr3_aa: CSVQTGRTYEQYF

clone_size: few
v_call: TRBV6-1
j_call: TRBJ2-3
d_call: TRBD2
cdr3_nt: TGTGCCAGCAGTGAAAGCGGGGGGGGCACAGATACGCAGTATTTT
cdr3_aa: CASSESGGGTDTQYF

clone_size: few
v_call: TRBV19
j_call: TRBJ2-1
d_call: TRBD2
cdr3_nt: TGTGCCAGTAGCCTAGCGGGAGGGCTGGGAGAGCAGTTCTTC
cdr3_aa: CASSLAGGLGEQFF

clone_size: NA
v_call: TRBV7-8
j_call: TRBJ2-2
d_call: TRBD2
cdr3_nt: TGTGCCAGCAGCTTAGGGTCTAGCGGGAGTTCGAACACCGGGGAGCTGTTTTTT
cdr3_aa: CASSLGSSGSSNTGELFF

clone_size: NA
v_call: TRBV28
j_call: TRBJ2-1
d_call: NA
cdr3_nt: TGTGCCAGCAGTTTATCTCGACTACACAATGAGCAGTTCTTC
cdr3_aa: CASSLSRLHNEQFF

clone_size: NA
v_call: TRBV5-1
j_call: TRBJ2-7
d_call: TRBD1
cdr3_nt: TGCGCCAGCAGCTTGGACGGACAGGGGGTTCTCGGCGAGCAGTACTTC
cdr3_aa: CASSLDGQGVLGEQYF

clone_size: NA
v_call: TRBV10-3
j_call: TRBJ2-1
d_call: NA
cdr3_nt: TGTGCCATTTCCACGTGGGAGGGGGATGAGCAGTTCTTC
cdr3_aa: CAISTWEGDEQFF

clone_size: NA
v_call: TRBV30
j_call: TRBJ2-7
d_call: TRBD1
cdr3_nt: TGTGCCTGGAGTGTCCCGTGGACAGGGGGCCCCTACGAGCAGTACTTC
cdr3_aa: CAWSVPWTGGPYEQYF

clone_size: NA
v_call: TRBV30
j_call: TRBJ2-7
d_call: TRBD1
cdr3_nt: TGTGCCTGGTCGGGACAGGGGAGCTCCTACGAGCAGTACTTC
cdr3_aa: CAWSGQGSSYEQYF

clone_size: NA
v_call: TRBV7-2
j_call: TRBJ1-5
d_call: NA
cdr3_nt: TGTGCCAGCAGCCCGCGGGCCGTTGCACCCCAGCATTTT
cdr3_aa: CASSPRAVAPQHF

clone_size: NA
v_call: TRBV2
j_call: TRBJ2-7
d_call: NA
cdr3_nt: TGTGCCAGCGAGCGCAGGGCCCTCTCCTACGAGCAGTACTTC
cdr3_aa: CASERRALSYEQYF

clone_size: few
v_call: TRBV5-1
j_call: TRBJ1-1
d_call: NA
cdr3_nt: TGCGCCAGCAGGGCAGGGAGGTCTTTCATCGCTGAAGCTTTCTTT
cdr3_aa: CASRAGRSFIAEAFF

clone_size: NA
v_call: TRBV5-8
j_call: TRBJ2-3
d_call: NA
cdr3_nt: TGTGCCAGCAGTCCCGAAGAGCGCTCTTCCACAGATACGCAGTATTTT
cdr3_aa: CASSPEERSSTDTQYF

clone_size: NA
v_call: TRBV5-1
j_call: TRBJ2-7
d_call: NA
cdr3_nt: TGCGCCAGCAGCTGGCTTGGGGGACAAACCTACGAGCAGTACTTC
cdr3_aa: CASSWLGGQTYEQYF

clone_size: once
v_call: TRBV5-6
j_call: TRBJ2-7
d_call: NA
cdr3_nt: TGTGCCAGCAGCTCGACAGGTAACTACGAGCAGTACTTC
cdr3_aa: CASSSTGNYEQYF

clone_size: NA
v_call: TRBV5-1
j_call: TRBJ2-7
d_call: TRBD2
cdr3_nt: TGCGCCAGCAGCACCGACAGTCCGGGACTAGCGGGCCACGAGCAGTACTTC
cdr3_aa: CASSTDSPGLAGHEQYF

clone_size: NA
v_call: TRBV29-1
j_call: TRBJ2-3
d_call: NA
cdr3_nt: TGCAGCGTTGAAAAAGGGGGGGCGCAGTATTTT
cdr3_aa: CSVEKGGAQYF

clone_size: NA
v_call: TRBV9
j_call: TRBJ2-2
d_call: TRBD1
cdr3_nt: TGTGCCAGCAGCGTAGGAGGGACAGGGAGAAGCGGGGAGCTGTTTTTT
cdr3_aa: CASSVGGTGRSGELFF

clone_size: NA
v_call: TRBV5-1
j_call: TRBJ2-1
d_call: TRBD2
cdr3_nt: TGCGCCAGCAGCTCTCGCGGGACTATTGCGGGGGTCAATGAGCAGTTCTTC
cdr3_aa: CASSSRGTIAGVNEQFF

clone_size: few
v_call: TRBV11-3
j_call: TRBJ1-2
d_call: TRBD1
cdr3_nt: TGTGCCAGCAGTTATAGGACAGGGGACTATGGCTACACCTTC
cdr3_aa: CASSYRTGDYGYTF

clone_size: NA
v_call: TRBV9
j_call: TRBJ1-3
d_call: TRBD1
cdr3_nt: TGTGCCAGCAGCGTAGAGTATAGGGGGCATGACACCATATATTTT
cdr3_aa: CASSVEYRGHDTIYF

clone_size: NA
v_call: TRBV7-6
j_call: TRBJ2-1
d_call: TRBD2
cdr3_nt: TGTGCCAGCAGCTTAGGCGGGAGGCCCCCTTTCCACTATGAGCAGTTCTTC
cdr3_aa: CASSLGGRPPFHYEQFF

clone_size: NA
v_call: TRBV6-5
j_call: TRBJ1-1
d_call: NA
cdr3_nt: TGTGCCAGCAGGGGTCCTCGAGACAGTGAAGCTTTCTTT
cdr3_aa: CASRGPRDSEAFF

clone_size: NA
v_call: TRBV5-4
j_call: TRBJ2-7
d_call: TRBD1
cdr3_nt: TGTGCCAGCAGCCTAACCGGGACAGGTGCCAACGAGCAGTACTTC
cdr3_aa: CASSLTGTGANEQYF

clone_size: NA
v_call: TRBV7-8
j_call: TRBJ2-3
d_call: TRBD1
cdr3_nt: TGTGCCAGCAGCTTAGCGGGGGCAGGGGGCCTCCAGCAGTATTTT
cdr3_aa: CASSLAGAGGLQQYF

clone_size: few
v_call: TRBV27
j_call: TRBJ2-3
d_call: TRBD2
cdr3_nt: TGTGCCAGCAAGGGGGCGGGAGGGGGAGATACGCAGTATTTT
cdr3_aa: CASKGAGGGDTQYF

clone_size: NA
v_call: TRBV27
j_call: TRBJ2-5
d_call: NA
cdr3_nt: TGTGCCAGCAGAGCCTGGGGCCGCGTCCAAGAGACCCAGTACTTC
cdr3_aa: CASRAWGRVQETQYF

clone_size: NA
v_call: TRBV2
j_call: TRBJ1-1
d_call: TRBD1
cdr3_nt: TGTGCCAGCAGTGTCCGACAGGGGAACACTGAAGCTTTCTTT
cdr3_aa: CASSVRQGNTEAFF

clone_size: NA
v_call: TRBV7-9
j_call: TRBJ1-2
d_call: TRBD1
cdr3_nt: TGTGCCAGCAGCCAGATACCGGGACAGGCTAACTATGGCTACACCTTC
cdr3_aa: CASSQIPGQANYGYTF

clone_size: once
v_call: TRBV16
j_call: TRBJ1-1
d_call: TRBD1
cdr3_nt: TGTGCCAGCAGCCGAACCTGGACAGGGCGCACTGAAGCTTTCTTT
cdr3_aa: CASSRTWTGRTEAFF

clone_size: NA
v_call: TRBV5-8
j_call: TRBJ1-2
d_call: NA
cdr3_nt: TGTGCCAGCAGCTTGGGGGGGCGACCTGGCTACACCTTC
cdr3_aa: CASSLGGRPGYTF

clone_size: once
v_call: TRBV19
j_call: TRBJ1-2
d_call: NA
cdr3_nt: TGTGCCAGTAGTATAGTGGGACTTAACTATGGCTACACCTTC
cdr3_aa: CASSIVGLNYGYTF

clone_size: NA
v_call: TRBV5-4
j_call: TRBJ2-1
d_call: TRBD2
cdr3_nt: TGTGCCAGCAGCAGGGGGACTAGCGGGAGAGGATACAATGAGCAGTTCTTC
cdr3_aa: CASSRGTSGRGYNEQFF

clone_size: NA
v_call: TRBV5-1
j_call: TRBJ2-1
d_call: TRBD2
cdr3_nt: TGCGCCACCAAGATAGGACTAGCGGGAGAGGGTGAGCAGTTCTTC
cdr3_aa: CATKIGLAGEGEQFF

clone_size: NA
v_call: TRBV5-3
j_call: TRBJ1-4
d_call: NA
cdr3_nt: TGTGCCAGAAGCCCTGGTGCGGTTGAAAAACTGTTTTTT
cdr3_aa: CARSPGAVEKLFF

clone_size: once
v_call: TRBV28
j_call: TRBJ2-1
d_call: NA
cdr3_nt: TGTGCCAGCAGTCTCGGACTAACGACTTACAATGAGCAGTTCTTC
cdr3_aa: CASSLGLTTYNEQFF

clone_size: NA
v_call: TRBV19
j_call: TRBJ2-2
d_call: TRBD1
cdr3_nt: TGTGCCAGCCGTCCGACGAGACAGGGGGCTTTCGGGGAGCTGTTTTTT
cdr3_aa: CASRPTRQGAFGELFF

clone_size: few
v_call: TRBV2
j_call: TRBJ1-3
d_call: NA
cdr3_nt: TGTGCCAGCCGGGGGTCTGGAAACACCATATATTTT
cdr3_aa: CASRGSGNTIYF

clone_size: NA
v_call: TRBV27
j_call: TRBJ2-3
d_call: TRBD2
cdr3_nt: TGTGCCAGCAGTTCCTTTCCCGGGACTAGCGGGACCTTCACAGATACGCAGTATTTT
cdr3_aa: CASSSFPGTSGTFTDTQYF

clone_size: few
v_call: TRBV6-6
j_call: TRBJ1-1
d_call: NA
cdr3_nt: TGTGCCAGCAGTTACTCAATTATGGCGGGGGAAGCTTTCTTT
cdr3_aa: CASSYSIMAGEAFF

clone_size: few
v_call: TRBV27
j_call: TRBJ1-2
d_call: TRBD1
cdr3_nt: TGTGCCAGCAGTTCGCTTGACAGGGATAACTATGGCTACACCTTC
cdr3_aa: CASSSLDRDNYGYTF

clone_size: NA
v_call: TRBV10-3
j_call: TRBJ2-3
d_call: TRBD1
cdr3_nt: TGTGCCATCAGCCCCGGACAGGGGGCGGTGGATACGCAGTATTTT
cdr3_aa: CAISPGQGAVDTQYF